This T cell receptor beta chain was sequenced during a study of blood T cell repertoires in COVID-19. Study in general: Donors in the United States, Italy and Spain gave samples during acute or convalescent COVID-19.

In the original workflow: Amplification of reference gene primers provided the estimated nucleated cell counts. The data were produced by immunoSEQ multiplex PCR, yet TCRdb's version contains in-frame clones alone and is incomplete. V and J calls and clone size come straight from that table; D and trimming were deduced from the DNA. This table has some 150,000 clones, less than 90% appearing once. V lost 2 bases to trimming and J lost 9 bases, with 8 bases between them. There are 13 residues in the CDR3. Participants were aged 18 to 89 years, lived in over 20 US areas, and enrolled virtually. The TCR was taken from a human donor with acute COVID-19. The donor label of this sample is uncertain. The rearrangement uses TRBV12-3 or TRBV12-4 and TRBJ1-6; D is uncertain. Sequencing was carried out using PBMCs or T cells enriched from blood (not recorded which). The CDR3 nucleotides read TGTGCCAGCAGTTTACAGCGGGCTTCACCCCTCCACTTT. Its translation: CASSLQRASPLHF.